This is a list of T cell receptor beta chains from one sample in a study of T cell changes during pregnancy in multiple sclerosis. Produced via immunoSEQ multiplex PCR; TCRdb's table is partial and in-frame only. Of 40,000 or so clones listed, 94% are singletons. Sequencing was performed on CD8+ T cells from peripheral blood mononuclear cells, taken in the third trimester of pregnancy. All receptors derive from a female donor with multiple sclerosis, enrolled in a pregnancy study. CDR3s include the opening cysteine and the closing phenylalanine or tryptophan. Clone size, where shown, is once, few, many, or a class for clones that have expanded.

j_call: TRBJ1-2; v_call: TRBV14; clone_size: once; cdr3_aa: CASSQDGSGTGFGGYTF
j_call: TRBJ2-7; v_call: TRBV2; clone_size: once; cdr3_aa: CASGARGRSYEQYF
j_call: TRBJ2-3; v_call: TRBV25-1; clone_size: -; cdr3_aa: CASSGLAGVFTSTDTQYF
j_call: TRBJ2-7; v_call: TRBV9; clone_size: -; cdr3_aa: CASSVEASANYEQYF
j_call: TRBJ2-3; v_call: TRBV5-1; clone_size: -; cdr3_aa: CASSQSFSGTDTQYF
j_call: TRBJ2-3; v_call: TRBV21-1; clone_size: -; cdr3_aa: CASSKVTQRDKSTDTQYF
j_call: TRBJ2-7; v_call: TRBV19; clone_size: -; cdr3_aa: CASSIGAGSYEQYF
j_call: TRBJ2-2; v_call: TRBV19; clone_size: -; cdr3_aa: CASSPGTGGIANTGELFF
j_call: TRBJ2-1; v_call: TRBV6-5; clone_size: -; cdr3_aa: CASSYSAGGFYNEQFF
j_call: TRBJ1-5; v_call: TRBV6-1; clone_size: -; cdr3_aa: CASSAKRDRVNQPQHF
j_call: TRBJ2-1; v_call: TRBV29-1; clone_size: -; cdr3_aa: CSVEGVKAGGSYNEQFF
j_call: TRBJ2-1; v_call: TRBV27; clone_size: -; cdr3_aa: CASSFSAGLAGPSYNEQFF
j_call: TRBJ2-5; v_call: TRBV28; clone_size: -; cdr3_aa: CASSFLYSQETQYF
j_call: TRBJ2-1; v_call: TRBV19; clone_size: -; cdr3_aa: CASTPSFGEEYSYNEQFF
j_call: TRBJ1-5; v_call: TRBV7-9; clone_size: -; cdr3_aa: CASSSTASSNQPQHF
j_call: TRBJ1-4; v_call: TRBV11-2; clone_size: -; cdr3_aa: CASSRYPNEKLFF
j_call: TRBJ1-2; v_call: TRBV6-1; clone_size: -; cdr3_aa: CASSEPSRYYGYTF
j_call: TRBJ2-3; v_call: TRBV29-1; clone_size: -; cdr3_aa: CSVDPSYYKEDTQYF
j_call: TRBJ1-1; v_call: TRBV27; clone_size: -; cdr3_aa: CASSRQGSEAFF
j_call: TRBJ2-3; v_call: TRBV30; clone_size: -; cdr3_aa: CAWSGQGPPDTQYF
j_call: TRBJ2-3; v_call: TRBV2; clone_size: -; cdr3_aa: CASNRASGAADTQYF
j_call: TRBJ1-5; v_call: TRBV28; clone_size: -; cdr3_aa: CASSSGEGVKAGNQPQHF
j_call: TRBJ2-3; v_call: TRBV5-1; clone_size: -; cdr3_aa: CASSERTRSSLDTQYF
j_call: TRBJ1-5; v_call: TRBV12-1; clone_size: -; cdr3_aa: CASSGYRGVINQPQHF
j_call: TRBJ2-5; v_call: TRBV11-2; clone_size: -; cdr3_aa: CASSLVLRETQYF
j_call: TRBJ2-1; v_call: TRBV7-3; clone_size: -; cdr3_aa: CASSQGLESSESSYNEQFF
j_call: TRBJ1-3; v_call: TRBV19; clone_size: -; cdr3_aa: CASSIGQRSSGNTIYF